This passage covers 18 T cell receptor beta chains from one sample sequenced in a study of cytomegalovirus exposure and HLA in healthy donors. Vbeta (60) and Jbeta (13) primers were used in the PCR. Profiled with immunoSEQ multiplex PCR; TCRdb holds only in-frame clones, not every one. This table holds about 80,000 clones, 79% found once. Sequenced: PBMCs. All receptors derive from a young man in good health and CMV-seronegative.

The chain combines TRBV7-8 with TRBJ1-5; D is possibly TRBD1 (5 bases). This CDR3 is built from 16 residues. Germline values: CDR1 SGHVS, CDR2 FQNEAQ. V lost 1 base and J 0 bases, leaving 10 bases between the germline ends. This CDR3 is CASSLEAGYSNQPQHF. The DNA for the CDR3 is TGTGCCAGCAGCTTAGAAGCAGGGTATAGCAATCAGCCCCAGCATTTT. The variable domain in full, with the rest retrieved from reference TRBV7-8 and TRBJ1-5, is GAGVSQSPRYKVAKRGQDVALRCDPISGHVSLFWYQQALGQGPEFLTYFQNEAQLDKSGLPSDRFFAERPEGSVSTLKIQRTQQEDSAVYLCASSLEAGYSNQPQHFGDGTRLSIL.

A word on this clone: Other DNA sequences within the sample encode an identical CDR3. The chain employs TRBV2 and TRBJ2-7, with a possible D match to TRBD2 (6 bases). The CDR3 has 12 residues. V dropped 4 bases and J dropped 3 bases, with 7 bases sitting between them. Germline V lookup: CDR1 SNHLY, CDR2 FYNNEI. The CDR3 loop reads CASSGDFYEQYF. The CDR3 nucleotides read TGTGCCAGCAGTGGGGACTTCTACGAGCAGTACTTC. Together with reference TRBV2 and TRBJ2-7, the CDR3 gives the full variable domain: EPEVTQTPSHQVTQMGQEVILRCVPISNHLYFYWYRQILGQKVEFLVSFYNNEISEKSEIFDDQFSVERPDGSNFTLKIRSTKLEDSAMYFCASSGDFYEQYFGPGTRLTVT.

This chain joins TRBV2 and TRBJ1-2; perhaps TRBD1 as D (5 bases). The CDR3 has 13 residues. CDR1 is SNHLY, CDR2 FYNNEI, per germline. Trimming took off 7 bases at V and 5 bases at J, with 14 bases between the two ends. The CDR3 is CASTGQGGYGYTF. The CDR3 DNA reads as TGTGCCAGCACCGGGCAGGGAGGGTATGGCTACACCTTC.

The sample holds one count of this clone. The rearrangement joins TRBV7-2 to TRBJ2-3; D unresolved. This CDR3 has 14 residues. CDR1 is SGHTA, CDR2 FQGNSA, per germline. The V end lost 3 bases, the J end lost 2 bases, and 9 bases lay between the germline ends. The CDR3 sequence: CASSFYADTDTQYF. CDR3 DNA: TGTGCCAGCAGCTTCTACGCCGACACAGATACGCAGTATTTT.

The rearrangement uses TRBV28 and TRBJ1-3, with a possible D match to TRBD1 (6 bases). There are 15 residues in the CDR3. CDR1 and CDR2 from the germline V gene are MDHEN and SYDVKM. V lost 10 bases, J lost 2 bases, and 18 bases lay in between. The CDR3 DNA sequence: TGTGCCACCGGACCGCAGGGGTCTACTGGAAACACCATATATTTT. This codes for CATGPQGSTGNTIYF.

The CDR3 DNA follows: TGTGCCAGCAGCTTTTATGGGCGTTTGGGTTACGAGCAGTACTTC. This sequence encodes CASSFYGRLGYEQYF. The V gene is TRBV5-6, the J gene TRBJ2-7; D is uncertain. The CDR3 covers 15 residues. CDR1 is SGHDT and CDR2 is YYEEEE in the germline V gene. Trimming shortened V by 2 bases and J by 4 bases, and 16 bases separated the two germline ends.

This clone appeared a few times. Germline is not matched at one junction end, which may reflect a read error. The rearrangement links TRBV5-1 to TRBJ1-1, with 8 nucleotides matching TRBD1. The CDR3 runs 16 residues. CDR1 is SGHRS, CDR2 YFSETQ, per germline. In DNA form, the CDR3 reads TGCGCCAGCAGCTTACTCCCGGGACAGGTGAATACTGAAGCTTTCTTT. Its protein product is CASSLLPGQVNTEAFF.

The CDR3 protein is CSVEDPGSSYEQYF. The CDR3 DNA reads as TGCAGCGTTGAAGATCCAGGTTCCTCCTACGAGCAGTACTTC. The chain is built from TRBV29-1 and TRBJ2-5; no clear D gene. The J call may be wrong; the DNA end is better matched by TRBJ2-7. Germline CDR1 SQVTM, CDR2 ANQGSEA. The CDR3 is 14 amino acids.

The chain uses TRBV27 and TRBJ2-1, with 8 bases aligning to TRBD1. Germline CDR1 is MNHEY and CDR2 is SMNVEV (reference sequence). The CDR3 covers 13 residues. J gave up 9 bases and V 5 bases, and 6 bases lay outside the gene matches. CDR3 loop: CASSDRQGTEQFF. As DNA, the CDR3 is TGTGCCAGCAGTGACCGACAGGGGACTGAGCAGTTCTTC.

This clone was observed a handful of times. J is TRBJ1-2 and V is TRBV2; 8 nucleotides match TRBD1. CDR3 length: 13 residues. The V gene's germline CDR1 is SNHLY and CDR2 FYNNEI. After removal of 1 base from V and 13 bases from J, the junction contained 8 bases not matched to a gene. The CDR3 nucleotides read TGTGCCAGCAGTGAAGGACAGGGGAGGATTTTCACCTTC. This gives the protein CASSEGQGRIFTF. Combining the CDR3 with reference TRBV2 and TRBJ1-2 gives the whole variable domain EPEVTQTPSHQVTQMGQEVILRCVPISNHLYFYWYRQILGQKVEFLVSFYNNEISEKSEIFDDQFSVERPDGSNFTLKIRSTKLEDSAMYFCASSEGQGRIFTFGSGTRLTVV.

The CDR3, as DNA: TGTGCCAGCAGCCTCAGGGACAGTTCTAACTATGGCTACACCTTC. It specifies CASSLRDSSNYGYTF. V usage is TRBV7-2 and J usage is TRBJ1-2; 7 bases align to TRBD1. CDR3 size: 15 residues. CDR1 and CDR2 from the germline V gene are SGHTA and FQGNSA. V lost 5 bases to trimming and J lost 0 bases; unmatched junction nucleotides: 6.

As concerns this clone: The germline gene is not matched at one end of the junction; a read error may be the cause. V usage is TRBV6-5 and J usage is TRBJ1-2; tentatively, D is TRBD1 (5 bases). The CDR3 is 13 amino acids. Germline CDR1 is MNHEY and CDR2 is SVGAGI. The CDR3 loop is CASGPGDSGGYPF. Written as DNA, the CDR3 is TGTGCCAGCGGACCCGGAGACAGTGGTGGCTACCCCTTC.

The sample holds one count of this clone. The genes are TRBV7-2 and TRBJ2-5; D gene ambiguous. Germline V gene sequence: CDR1 SGHTA, CDR2 FQGNSA. The CDR3 consists of 11 residues. The V and J ends lost 7 bases and 4 bases respectively, with 7 bases between them. CDR3 protein: CASTPGETQYF. The CDR3 nucleotides read TGTGCCAGCACCCCAGGAGAGACCCAGTACTTC.

This chain connects TRBV28 to TRBJ2-7, with 8 bases that match TRBD2. The ends lost 5 bases at V and 5 bases at J; junction bases unmatched: 8. The CDR3 is 14 amino acids. Germline lookup yields CDR1 MDHEN and CDR2 SYDVKM. CDR3 DNA sequence: TGTGCCAGCAGTCCCGGGACTAGGCCCCACGAGCAGTACTTC. Translation gives CASSPGTRPHEQYF.

This chain joins TRBV5-5 and TRBJ2-1; weak D call: TRBD1 (5 bases). CDR3 length: 14 amino acids. Germline values: CDR1 SGHKS, CDR2 YYEKEE (reference sequence). With 0 bases removed from V and 8 bases from J, the gap between germline ends came to 12 bases. The CDR3 reads CASSLGGSQHEQFF. The CDR3 DNA sequence: TGTGCCAGCAGCTTGGGGGGCAGTCAGCATGAGCAGTTCTTC.

This chain uses TRBV5-1 with TRBJ1-2; D call uncertain. This CDR3 comprises 14 residues. Per germline, CDR1 SGHRS and CDR2 YFSETQ. Trimming removed 0 bases from V and 4 bases from J, with 10 bases in between. The CDR3 DNA sequence: TGCGCCAGCAGCTTGGATCCGGGGAGCTATGGCTACACCTTC. Amino acid sequence: CASSLDPGSYGYTF.

The chain carries TRBV30 and TRBJ2-4, with D maybe TRBD1 (5 bases). V gave up 0 bases and J gave up 1 base, with 10 bases separating them. Germline lookup yields CDR1 GTSNPN and CDR2 SVGIG (reference sequence). CDR3 length: 15 amino acids. As DNA, the CDR3 is TGTGCCTGGAGTGTTACAGGAACCGCCAAAAACATTCAGTACTTC. It yields the protein CAWSVTGTAKNIQYF.

The chain links TRBV27 to TRBJ2-1; 14 bases map to TRBD2. Germline V gene lookup returns CDR1 MNHEY and CDR2 SMNVEV (reference sequence). This CDR3 spans 15 amino acids. J lost 9 bases, V lost 6 bases, and 7 bases had no gene match. The CDR3 loop reads CASSRGTSGSAEQFF. The CDR3 region has the DNA TGTGCCAGCAGCCGTGGGACTAGCGGGAGCGCTGAGCAGTTCTTC.